This T cell receptor beta chain originates from a study of response to subunit inactivated influenza vaccine. Findings and caveats of the study: There was a suggestion from the authors that each seasonal influenza vaccination recruits few new T cells.

J lost 0 bases, V lost 3 bases, and 4 bases had no gene match. The CDR3 spans 15 residues. Germline V lookup: CDR1 ENHRY, CDR2 SYGVKD. TCRdb processed the RT-PCR reads anew with MiXCR; each CDR3 protein has one entry. Of around 580,000 distinct CDR3 sequences in the sample, 14% were seen once. This clonotype turned up a few times. Its antigen is not known. This sample comprised PBMCs from blood, obtained 11 to 12 days after vaccination. This chain links TRBV10-3 with TRBJ1-1; TRBD1 matches at 7 bases. This clonotype was sampled from a man aged 50 to 60 who received an inactivated influenza vaccine. The chain's CDR3 is CAISDRGGLNTEAFF. The CDR3 coding sequence is TGTGCCATCAGTGACAGGGGGGGATTGAACACTGAAGCTTTCTTT.